This entry lists 16 T cell receptor beta chains sequenced from one sample in a study of blood T cell repertoires in COVID-19. Clones were read by immunoSEQ multiplex PCR, and TCRdb kept only the in-frame ones, dropping some. The sample holds over 250,000 clones, 90% seen once. Input material: PBMCs or T cells enriched from blood (not recorded which). These receptors were obtained from a man in his 60s who had recovered from COVID-19.

The sample holds one count of this clone. Distinct nucleotide sequences in the sample also encode this CDR3. V is TRBV6-1 and J is TRBJ1-5; the D gene is possibly TRBD1 (5 bases). The CDR3 has 14 residues. The V end lost 0 bases, the J end lost 4 bases, and 7 bases lay between the germline ends. From germline, CDR1 is MNHNS and CDR2 SASEGT. CDR3 residues: CASSEARGNQPQHF. CDR3 nucleotide sequence: TGTGCCAGCAGTGAAGCAAGGGGTAATCAGCCCCAGCATTTT.

Only a few counts were recorded for this clone. This chain links TRBV2 with TRBJ2-1; D is perhaps TRBD2 (5 bases). This CDR3 is built from 13 residues. Germline CDR1 is SNHLY and CDR2 is FYNNEI. V shed 5 bases and J shed 6 bases, with 11 bases lying between them. CDR3 region: CASSRRGPNEQFF. The DNA for the CDR3 is TGTGCCAGCAGTAGACGGGGTCCCAATGAGCAGTTCTTC.

The J gene is TRBJ2-1, the V gene TRBV7-8, with D possibly being TRBD2 (5 bases). The CDR3 has 13 residues. Trimming removed 5 bases from V and 6 bases from J, with 11 bases in between. The germline V gene encodes CDR1 SGHVS and CDR2 FQNEAQ. DNA of the CDR3: TGTGCCAGCAGCGCGACTAACGGCAATGAGCAGTTCTTC. Translation gives CASSATNGNEQFF.

This clone occurred once. This rearrangement joins TRBV13 to TRBJ2-7; 7 bases map to TRBD2. This CDR3 contains 15 residues. Germline CDR1 and CDR2: PRHDT and FYEKMQ (reference sequence). V gave up 2 bases and J gave up 2 bases; unmatched junction bases: 6. In nucleotides, the CDR3 is TGTGCCAGCAGCTTATCCCTAGCGGAGACCTACGAGCAGTACTTC. Translation gives CASSLSLAETYEQYF.

V and J are TRBV5-1 and TRBJ2-1; 8 bases fit TRBD1. Losses at the gene ends were 4 bases for V and 3 bases for J; bases not matched to a gene: 3. This CDR3 region has 14 residues. The germline V gene encodes CDR1 SGHRS and CDR2 YFSETQ. The CDR3 loop reads CASSKDRDYNEQFF. DNA of the CDR3: TGCGCCAGCAGCAAGGACAGGGACTACAATGAGCAGTTCTTC. Drawing the rest from reference TRBV5-1 and TRBJ2-1, the complete variable domain is KAGVTQTPRYLIKTRGQQVTLSCSPISGHRSVSWYQQTPGQGLQFLFEYFSETQRNKGNFPGRFSGRQFSNSRSEMNVSTLELGDSALYLCASSKDRDYNEQFFGPGTRLTVL.

This clone has just a few counts. The chain joins TRBV5-1 to TRBJ1-2; D not certain. The CDR3 consists of 12 residues. The V gene's germline CDR1 is SGHRS and CDR2 YFSETQ. Trimming removed 7 bases from V and 4 bases from J, with 11 bases in between. The CDR3 protein is CASYSRGYGYTF. In nucleotides, the CDR3 is TGCGCCAGCTACTCCCGGGGCTATGGCTACACCTTC. Combining the CDR3 with reference TRBV5-1 and TRBJ1-2 gives the whole variable domain KAGVTQTPRYLIKTRGQQVTLSCSPISGHRSVSWYQQTPGQGLQFLFEYFSETQRNKGNFPGRFSGRQFSNSRSEMNVSTLELGDSALYLCASYSRGYGYTFGSGTRLTVV.

Note on this clone: Other DNA variants within this sample encode the same CDR3. The CDR3 reads CASSLAGGRYEQYF. In DNA, the CDR3 is TGTGCCAGCAGTTTAGCGGGGGGTAGGTACGAGCAGTACTTC. The gene calls are TRBV6-5 and TRBJ2-7; 10 bases are a match to TRBD2. This CDR3 contains 14 residues. Germline CDR1 MNHEY, CDR2 SVGAGI. The J segment lost 4 bases and the V segment lost 4 bases, leaving 4 bases of the junction unmatched.

The chain is built from TRBV7-3 and TRBJ2-5, with TRBD1 matching 8 bases. This CDR3 is 15 amino acids long. V was pared by 2 bases and J by 5 bases, with 7 bases of the junction left unmatched. The germline CDR1 and CDR2 sequences are SGHTA and FQGTGA. The CDR3 DNA follows: TGTGCCAGCAGCTTACGGGCAGGGGGCGCGGAGACCCAGTACTTC. Its translation: CASSLRAGGAETQYF.

The table lists this clone with a count of one. V and J are TRBV4-3 and TRBJ2-7; 9 bases agree with TRBD1. After removal of 0 bases from V and 5 bases from J, the junction contained 5 bases not matched to a gene. The CDR3 is 15 residues long. Looked up from germline, CDR1 is LGHNA and CDR2 is YSLEER. The CDR3 DNA sequence: TGCGCCAGCAGCCAAGATCCGGGACAGGGCCACGAGCAGTACTTC. This gives the protein CASSQDPGQGHEQYF.

The chain links TRBV12-3 or TRBV12-4 to TRBJ1-1; possibly TRBD1 for D (5 bases). V was cut by 7 bases and J by 9 bases, with 18 bases left in between. The CDR3 is made up of 13 amino acids. CDR3 sequence reads: CASTLPGLYKAFF. CDR3 sequence (DNA): TGTGCCAGCACCCTTCCGGGACTCTACAAAGCTTTCTTT.

The chain uses TRBV2 and TRBJ1-1; 8 nucleotides align to TRBD1. V lost 8 bases and J lost 4; bases outside the gene matches: 9. Germline V gene sequence: CDR1 SNHLY, CDR2 FYNNEI. The CDR3 contains 14 residues. CDR3 sequence (DNA): TGTGCCAGCCAGGGGGCGCGAGTTGGCACTGAAGCTTTCTTT. Translated, it gives CASQGARVGTEAFF.

This sequence joins TRBV29-1 and TRBJ1-4, with D possibly matching TRBD1 (5 bases). The CDR3 contains 13 residues. Per the germline V gene, CDR1 is SQVTM and CDR2 is ANQGSEA. The ends were cut back, 7 bases at V and 8 bases at J, with 17 bases in the middle. CDR3 in DNA: TGCAGCGGCCGGGAGGGGCGCGGAGAAAAACTGTTTTTT. This sequence encodes CSGREGRGEKLFF.

This chain uses TRBV19 with TRBJ2-4; 9 positions agree with TRBD1. This CDR3 is 16 amino acids long. V shed 4 bases and J 0 bases; nucleotides not matched to a gene: 4. CDR1 is LNHDA and CDR2 is SQIVND in the germline V gene (reference sequence). CDR3 nucleotide sequence: TGTGCCAGTAGTAAAGCGGGACAGGGAGCCAAAAACATTCAGTACTTC. It is translated as CASSKAGQGAKNIQYF.

This clone was counted once. V usage is TRBV19 and J usage is TRBJ1-5, with TRBD1 matching over 7 bases. Trimming at V came to 7 bases and at J to 1 base, leaving 4 bases not matched to a gene. CDR1 is LNHDA, CDR2 SQIVND, per germline (reference sequence). There are 14 residues in the CDR3. In DNA, the CDR3 is TGTGCCAGTAAACCGGGACAGAGCAATCAGCCCCAGCATTTT. Its translation is CASKPGQSNQPQHF.

A remark on this clone: The sample contains more than one DNA sequence encoding this CDR3. The rearrangement uses TRBV11-2 and TRBJ2-1; 7 bases agree with TRBD1. Germline V gene data show CDR1 as SGHAT and CDR2 as FQNNGV. V dropped 4 bases and J dropped 4; count of bases not matched to a gene: 1. The CDR3 is 13 residues long. CDR3 sequence reads: CASSSTGYNEQFF. CDR3 DNA: TGTGCCAGCAGCTCGACAGGGTACAATGAGCAGTTCTTC.

The chain carries TRBV11-3 and TRBJ1-2; 8 nucleotides match TRBD1. This CDR3 spans 14 amino acids. V dropped 0 bases and J dropped 8; count of bases not matched to a gene: 5. Per germline, CDR1 SGHNT and CDR2 YENEEA. DNA of the CDR3: TGTGCCAGCAGCTTAGAGACAGGGGATCGCGGCTACACCTTC. Translating gives CASSLETGDRGYTF.